Listed below are T cell receptor beta chains from one sample, sequenced in a study of T cell responses to AZD1222 COVID-19 vaccine. The method was immunoSEQ multiplex PCR; TCRdb's version includes in-frame clones alone and lacks a portion of them. This sample has 70,000 to 95,000 clones, with around 90% found just once. Sequences were derived from peripheral blood, sampled 28 days after the second AZD1222 dose. The source is an adult who received the AZD1222 COVID-19 vaccine. Each CDR3 is given with its conserved first and last residue. A D gene is named only where the DNA matches it firmly. Size is omitted from some rows. Given values are once, few, many or a class for expanded clones.

abundance	v_gene	j_gene	d_gene	CDR3nt	CDR3aa
.	TRBV5-5	TRBJ2-3	.	TGTGCCAGCAGCTCTAGCACAGATACGCAGTATTTT	CASSSSTDTQYF
.	TRBV6-5	TRBJ2-3	TRBD2	TGTGCCAGCAGAAGACTAGCGGGAGGAAAAGATACGCAGTATTTT	CASRRLAGGKDTQYF
.	TRBV27	TRBJ1-2	.	TGTGCCAGCAGTTTCGCAGCTAACTATGGCTACACCTTC	CASSFAANYGYTF
.	TRBV7-2	TRBJ2-7	TRBD1	TGTGCCAGCAGCTCGGGACAGGGGGTCTACGAGCAGTACTTC	CASSSGQGVYEQYF
once	TRBV10-1	TRBJ2-7	TRBD2	TGCGCCAGCAGTGCCGAGACTAGCTTAAATTACGAGCAGTACTTC	CASSAETSLNYEQYF
.	TRBV7-9	TRBJ1-1	.	TGTGCCAGCAGCCCGCAGAGACATCCGAACACTGAAGCTTTCTTT	CASSPQRHPNTEAFF
medium-sized	TRBV7-9	TRBJ2-5	TRBD2	TGTGCCAGCAGCCCCCGCCGACTAGCGGGGGGTAAAGAGACCCAGTACTTC	CASSPRRLAGGKETQYF
.	TRBV19	TRBJ1-2	.	TGTGCCAGTACCCCTAGATGGGGGGCGGAATATGGCTACACCTTC	CASTPRWGAEYGYTF
.	TRBV19	TRBJ1-2	.	TGTGCCAGTAGTATAGGGGGCGGAGCACGCTTC	CASSIGGGARF
.	TRBV28	TRBJ2-5	.	TGTGCCAGCAGTTACGACCCGGCCCAAGAGACCCAGTACTTC	CASSYDPAQETQYF
.	TRBV6-1	TRBJ2-2	TRBD1	TGTGCCAGCAGCGAAGACAGGGCGACTCTGTTTTTT	CASSEDRATLFF
.	TRBV5-1	TRBJ1-5	.	TGCGCCAGCAGCTTGGACCCAACAGGGCAGGGTCAGCCCCAGCATTTT	CASSLDPTGQGQPQHF
.	TRBV5-4	TRBJ1-2	.	TGTGCCAGCAGCTTAGGGGGAACAAACTATGGCTACACCTTC	CASSLGGTNYGYTF
.	TRBV25-1	TRBJ2-7	.	TGTGCCAGCAGTGAATCCGGGGCAGCCACCTACGAGCAGTACTTC	CASSESGAATYEQYF
.	TRBV27	TRBJ1-6	.	TGTGCCAGCAGCCCTTATAGCGTAAGGAATTCACCCCTCCACTTT	CASSPYSVRNSPLHF
.	TRBV7-9	TRBJ2-2	.	TGTGCCAGCAGCCCGGGACCGTTGAACACCGGGGAGCTGTTTTTT	CASSPGPLNTGELFF
.	TRBV1	TRBJ2-1	.	TGCACCAGCAGCCAAGATAGGGGGGGGAACCGGGATGAGCAGTTCTTC	CTSSQDRGGNRDEQFF
.	TRBV30	TRBJ1-6	.	TGTGCCTGGTCTGGGACCCCCCGGGGGGTCAATTCACCCCTCCACTTT	CAWSGTPRGVNSPLHF
.	TRBV3-1/TRBV3-2	TRBJ2-7	TRBD2	TGTGCCAGCAGCCAAGTAGGGGCGGGGGGCCCCTACGAGCAGTACTTC	CASSQVGAGGPYEQYF
.	TRBV19	TRBJ2-1	.	TGTGCCAGTAGTATAGACGGAGCGACACAGTTCTTC	CASSIDGATQFF